The sequence of this T cell receptor (beta chain) was determined in a study of cytomegalovirus exposure and HLA in healthy donors. Whole-study results and caveats: Cytomegalovirus-associated TCR beta chains were listed, numbering some 170. Links to common viral pathogens appeared, in a later analysis, for several of the most significant clusters.

The primer mix had 60 Vbeta and 13 Jbeta primers. This table comes from immunoSEQ multiplex PCR, and its TCRdb copy is limited to in-frame clones, with some not included. The repertoire table contains over 100,000 clones. In regard to this clone: What it binds is not known.

Sequenced input: PBMCs. The clonotype was recovered from a man aged 40-49 years in good health and CMV-seropositive.

CDR3 residues: CAISEEGTSGRWANEQFF. CDR3 DNA: TGTGCCATCAGTGAAGAAGGAACTAGCGGGAGATGGGCTAATGAGCAGTTCTTC. The chain couples TRBV10-3 to TRBJ2-1, with 11 bases identical to TRBD2. The germline V gene has CDR1 ENHRY and CDR2 SYGVKD. The CDR3 sequence is 18 residues long. V lost 3 bases, J lost 7 bases, and 14 bases stayed unmatched.